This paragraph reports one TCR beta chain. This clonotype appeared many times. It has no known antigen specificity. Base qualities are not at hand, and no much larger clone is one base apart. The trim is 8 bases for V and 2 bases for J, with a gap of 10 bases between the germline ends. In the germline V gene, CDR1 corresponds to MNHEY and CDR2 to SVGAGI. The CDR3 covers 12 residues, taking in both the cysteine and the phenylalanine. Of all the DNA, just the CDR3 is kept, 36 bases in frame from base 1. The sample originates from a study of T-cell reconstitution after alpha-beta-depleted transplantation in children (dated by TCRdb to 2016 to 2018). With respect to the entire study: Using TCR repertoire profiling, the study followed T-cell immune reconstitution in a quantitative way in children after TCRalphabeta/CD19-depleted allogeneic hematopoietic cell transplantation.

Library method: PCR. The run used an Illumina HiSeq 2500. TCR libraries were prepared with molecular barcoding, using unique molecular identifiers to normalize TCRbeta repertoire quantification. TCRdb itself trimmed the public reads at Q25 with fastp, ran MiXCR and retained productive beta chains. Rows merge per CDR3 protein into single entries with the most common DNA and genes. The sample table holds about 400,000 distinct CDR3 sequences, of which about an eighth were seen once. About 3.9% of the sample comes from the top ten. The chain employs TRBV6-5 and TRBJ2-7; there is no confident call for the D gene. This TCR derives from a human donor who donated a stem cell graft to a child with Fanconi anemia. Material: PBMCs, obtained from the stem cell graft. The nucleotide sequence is TGTGCCAGCCGCCCAGACGCCTACGAGCAGTACTTC. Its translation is CASRPDAYEQYF.